One sample yielded the 32 T cell receptor beta chains listed below, sequenced in a study of blood T cell repertoires in COVID-19. The assay was immunoSEQ multiplex PCR, and TCRdb's table has in-frame clones only and misses some. The table has about 120,000 clones, 80% to 90% seen once; the top ten hold about 2.1%. Sequencing input: peripheral blood. The receptors stem from a woman between 50 and 59 years old with acute or convalescent COVID-19.

V usage is TRBV27 and J usage is TRBJ1-5; 7 bases map to TRBD1. V dropped 1 base and J dropped 1; count of bases not matched to a gene: 7. Germline CDR1 and CDR2: MNHEY and SMNVEV (reference sequence). The CDR3 sequence is 17 residues long. Written as DNA, the CDR3 is TGTGCCAGCAGTTTATTCCCGACAGGGTTGAGCAATCAGCCCCAGCATTTT. Translation: CASSLFPTGLSNQPQHF.

This clone was counted once. DNA of the CDR3: TGTGCCAGCTCACCACAACCGGAGGAAAAACTGTTTTTT. It translates to CASSPQPEEKLFF. The V and J genes are TRBV18 and TRBJ1-4, with D hard to call. V lost 1 base and J lost 8, with 8 bases in between. CDR1 and CDR2 from the germline V gene are KGHSH and LQKENI. The CDR3 is 13 residues long.

The chain employs TRBV4-3 and TRBJ1-2; no clear D gene. Trimming shortened V by 0 bases and J by 3 bases, and 20 bases separated the two germline ends. CDR1 and CDR2 (germline): LGHNA, YSLEER. The CDR3 length is 18 residues. CDR3 protein: CASSQDSTSPGIDYGYTF. CDR3 sequence (DNA): TGCGCCAGCAGCCAAGATTCCACGTCACCGGGGATCGACTATGGCTACACCTTC.

This chain connects TRBV6-2 or TRBV6-3 to TRBJ1-5; perhaps TRBD1 as D (5 bases). CDR3 size: 12 residues. Trimming shortened V by 4 bases and J by 7 bases, and 8 bases separated the two germline ends. Germline-derived CDR1 and CDR2 are MNHEY and SVGEGT. CDR3: CASSFGGQPQHF. The CDR3 coding sequence is TGTGCCAGCAGTTTCGGGGGACAGCCCCAGCATTTT.

This chain links TRBV7-8 with TRBJ2-7; D not resolved. The CDR3 loop spans 11 amino acids. The germline V and J ends were trimmed by 1 base and 6 bases, with 4 bases remaining between them. CDR1 is SGHVS and CDR2 is FQNEAQ in the germline V gene. Written as DNA, the CDR3 is TGTGCCAGCAGCTTAGACGGCGAGCAGTACTTC. It translates to CASSLDGEQYF. The full variable domain, rest sourced from reference TRBV7-8 and TRBJ2-7, is GAGVSQSPRYKVAKRGQDVALRCDPISGHVSLFWYQQALGQGPEFLTYFQNEAQLDKSGLPSDRFFAERPEGSVSTLKIQRTQQEDSAVYLCASSLDGEQYFGPGTRLTVT.

The gene calls are TRBV4-1 and TRBJ2-7, with 9 bases identical to TRBD2. This CDR3 has 15 amino acids. Trimming took 3 bases from V and 7 from J; bases not matched to a gene: 10. The germline V gene encodes CDR1 MGHRA and CDR2 YSYEKL. The DNA of the CDR3 is TGCGCCAGCAGCCACCCGACTAGCGGCTCCGGAGAGCAGTACTTC. It is translated as CASSHPTSGSGEQYF.

The chain links TRBV4-3 to TRBJ2-1; tentatively, D is TRBD2 (5 bases). The CDR3 loop spans 20 amino acids. V gave up 1 base and J gave up 3 bases, with 25 bases separating them. Germline assignment: CDR1 LGHNA and CDR2 YSLEER. The CDR3 is CASSQVLTIPRLGSYNEQFF. CDR3 DNA: TGCGCCAGCAGCCAAGTTTTGACTATCCCGCGCTTGGGGAGCTACAATGAGCAGTTCTTC.

This sequence joins TRBV9 and TRBJ2-3; tentative D call: TRBD2 (6 bases). The CDR3 length is 16 residues. V lost 2 bases and J 6 bases, leaving 19 bases between the germline ends. Germline V gene sequence: CDR1 SGDLS, CDR2 YYNGEE. This chain's CDR3 is CASSVSSGSTFDTQYF. CDR3 coding DNA: TGTGCCAGCAGCGTTTCCTCCGGGAGCACTTTTGATACGCAGTATTTT.

CDR3 in DNA: TGCGCCAGCAGTGATCGGGCGGGGTCCCCTGAAGCTTTCTTT. The encoded protein is CASSDRAGSPEAFF. This sequence joins TRBV10-2 and TRBJ1-1; D call uncertain. Trimming left V 3 bases short and J 6 bases short, with 14 bases between. Per germline, CDR1 WSHSY and CDR2 SAAADI. CDR3 length equals 14 residues.

This sequence joins TRBV3-1 (or the pseudogene TRBV3-2) and TRBJ1-1, with unresolved D. CDR3 length: 12 residues. In germline, CDR1 is LGHDT, CDR2 YNNKEL (reference sequence). V lost 5 bases, J lost 11 bases, and 15 bases lay in between. This chain's CDR3 is CASSSNSGIAFF. The CDR3 DNA reads TGTGCCAGCAGCTCAAACTCGGGGATCGCTTTCTTT.

CDR3 sequence: CARSLATETQYF. The CDR3 bases are TGTGCCAGATCATTAGCCACGGAGACCCAGTACTTC. The chain carries TRBV2 and TRBJ2-5; D call uncertain. The ends were cut back, 9 bases at V and 5 bases at J, with 13 bases in the middle. Germline V gene lookup returns CDR1 SNHLY and CDR2 FYNNEI. The CDR3 has 12 amino acids.

The genes are TRBV7-2 and TRBJ1-5, with D possibly matching TRBD1 (6 bases). This CDR3 is 17 amino acids long. Germline lookup yields CDR1 SGHTA and CDR2 FQGNSA. The V and J ends lost 3 bases and 0 bases respectively, with 15 bases between them. In nucleotides, the CDR3 is TGTGCCAGCAGCTTCTCCAACAGGGCGAATAGCAATCAGCCCCAGCATTTT. Translated: CASSFSNRANSNQPQHF.

This clone was picked up one time. The V call is TRBV25-1, the J call TRBJ1-2, with D hard to call. CDR3 length: 11 residues. Deletions cut 5 bases from V and 7 bases from J, with 8 bases between. Germline-derived CDR1 and CDR2 are MGHDK and SYGVNS. CDR3 nucleotides: TGTGCCAGCAGTTGGGGAGGTGGCTACACCTTC. Translated: CASSWGGGYTF.

J is TRBJ2-1 and V is TRBV6-5; a possible D gene is TRBD2 (5 bases). Trimming took 2 bases from V and 3 from J, leaving 8 bases between them. The CDR3 is 14 residues long. Looked up from germline, CDR1 is MNHEY and CDR2 is SVGAGI. The CDR3 nucleotides read TGTGCCAGCAGTTACACCGGGGTCTACAATGAGCAGTTCTTC. Amino acid sequence: CASSYTGVYNEQFF.

The gene calls are TRBV18 and TRBJ2-5; TRBD2 agrees at 15 bases. The germline V gene encodes CDR1 KGHSH and CDR2 LQKENI. CDR3 size: 16 residues. The V segment lost 8 bases and the J segment 4 bases; nucleotides outside the gene matches: 8. The chain's CDR3 is CASTPGLAGGPETQYF. The CDR3 nucleotides read TGTGCCAGCACCCCGGGACTAGCGGGAGGCCCAGAGACCCAGTACTTC.

The rearrangement uses TRBV20-1 and TRBJ1-4; D remains unclear. The V gene's germline CDR1 is DFQATT and CDR2 SNEGSKA (reference sequence). V was cut by 5 bases and J by 8 bases, with 9 bases left in between. This CDR3 region has 11 residues. Written as DNA, the CDR3 is TGCAGTGCTCACAGTGGCGAAAAACTGTTTTTT. Translated, it gives CSAHSGEKLFF.

The CDR3 protein is CASSISFRDTQYF. The CDR3 coding sequence is TGTGCCAGCAGCATATCCTTCCGGGATACGCAGTATTTT. The rearrangement links TRBV7-2 to TRBJ2-3, with D unresolved. In germline, CDR1 is SGHTA, CDR2 FQGNSA. V lost 5 bases, J lost 6 bases, and 12 bases lay in between. CDR3 length: 13 residues.

The chain joins TRBV5-4 to TRBJ2-6; a weak D match, TRBD2 (6 bases). This CDR3 is built from 14 residues. Per the germline V gene, CDR1 is SGHNT and CDR2 is YYREEE (reference sequence). V lost 4 bases, J lost 2 bases, and 7 bases lay in between. The CDR3 DNA reads as TGTGCCAGCAGCCGGGAGACTGGGGCCAACGTCCTGACTTTC. Amino acids: CASSRETGANVLTF.

The chain uses TRBV12-3 or TRBV12-4 and TRBJ1-1; D is possibly TRBD1 (6 bases). The CDR3 consists of 13 residues. V was trimmed by 8 bases and J by 4 bases, leaving 14 bases between them. The CDR3 reads CASRKDSFTEAFF. The CDR3, as DNA: TGTGCCAGCCGGAAGGACAGCTTCACTGAAGCTTTCTTT.

The genes are TRBV5-4 and TRBJ1-4; 9 bases line up with TRBD1. CDR1 SGHNT and CDR2 YYREEE come from the germline V gene (reference sequence). Unmatched junction bases numbered 6, after V lost 4 bases and J lost 8 bases. The CDR3 is 14 residues long. DNA for the CDR3: TGTGCCAGCAGCCTCGGGACAGGGAAAGAAAAACTGTTTTTT. Amino acids: CASSLGTGKEKLFF.

The chain uses TRBV29-1 and TRBJ1-1; a weak D match, TRBD1 (6 bases). The germline gives CDR1 SQVTM, CDR2 ANQGSEA. This CDR3 region has 14 residues. The V gene lost 4 bases and the J gene lost 1 base, with 13 bases spanning the gap. This CDR3 reads CSVVEQGSNTEAFF. CDR3 bases: TGCAGCGTTGTAGAACAGGGATCGAACACTGAAGCTTTCTTT.

The gene calls are TRBV5-1 and TRBJ2-2; D is perhaps TRBD1 (6 bases). The CDR3 is 15 amino acids. Germline-derived CDR1 and CDR2 are SGHRS and YFSETQ. V was clipped by 0 bases and J by 1 base, with 7 bases between them. In DNA form, the CDR3 reads TGCGCCAGCAGCTTGGGGACAGAGAACACCGGGGAGCTGTTTTTT. Translating gives CASSLGTENTGELFF.

This rearrangement joins TRBV7-2 to TRBJ2-2, with 12 bases fitting TRBD2. Germline V gives CDR1 SGHTA, CDR2 FQGNSA. V was clipped by 6 bases and J by 7 bases; unmatched bases: 6. The CDR3 is 15 residues long. CDR3 in amino acids: CASRRLAGVVGELFF. In DNA, the CDR3 is TGTGCCAGCAGACGACTAGCGGGAGTCGTCGGGGAGCTGTTTTTT.

This chain links TRBV19 with TRBJ2-1; 12 bases are shared with TRBD1. There are 17 residues in the CDR3. CDR1 and CDR2 from the germline V gene are LNHDA and SQIVND (reference sequence). V was pared by 7 bases and J by 7 bases, with 14 bases of the junction left unmatched. DNA for the CDR3: TGTGCCAGTAAAATGGGGACAGGGGGCGCAATGGGGAATGAGCAGTTCTTC. It specifies CASKMGTGGAMGNEQFF.

This chain links TRBV6-5 with TRBJ1-1, with TRBD1 matching 10 bases. The CDR3 sequence is 14 residues long. The germline CDR1 and CDR2 sequences are MNHEY and SVGAGI. J gave up 5 bases and V 6 bases, and 6 bases lay outside the gene matches. Here the CDR3 reads CASSRGQGSTEAFF. CDR3 sequence (DNA): TGTGCCAGCAGCAGGGGACAGGGGAGTACTGAAGCTTTCTTT.

The gene calls are TRBV2 and TRBJ2-1, with TRBD1 matching 7 bases. The J segment lost 8 bases and the V segment lost 7 bases, leaving 14 bases of the junction unmatched. There are 15 residues in the CDR3. Germline CDR1 reads SNHLY; CDR2 reads FYNNEI. The CDR3 DNA reads TGTGCCAGCACTCCAGCCGGGACAGCTTTTCATGAGCAGTTCTTC. It is translated as CASTPAGTAFHEQFF.

The genes are TRBV7-8 and TRBJ2-1, with D possibly matching TRBD2 (5 bases). V was trimmed by 2 bases and J by 2 bases, leaving 13 bases between them. The germline gives CDR1 SGHVS, CDR2 FQNEAQ. The CDR3 runs 16 residues. Here the CDR3 reads CASSLQLASAYNEQFF. CDR3 DNA: TGTGCCAGCAGCTTACAGCTAGCCTCTGCCTACAATGAGCAGTTCTTC. Using reference TRBV7-8 and TRBJ2-1 for the parts outside the CDR3, the full variable domain is GAGVSQSPRYKVAKRGQDVALRCDPISGHVSLFWYQQALGQGPEFLTYFQNEAQLDKSGLPSDRFFAERPEGSVSTLKIQRTQQEDSAVYLCASSLQLASAYNEQFFGPGTRLTVL.

J is TRBJ1-5 and V is TRBV19; D unclear. V was cut by 5 bases and J by 6 bases, with 11 bases left in between. Germline V CDR1 and CDR2: LNHDA, SQIVND (reference sequence). The CDR3 contains 13 residues. The CDR3 here is CASSVSVFQPQHF. CDR3 bases: TGTGCCAGTAGTGTAAGCGTTTTTCAGCCCCAGCATTTT.

Here the CDR3 DNA reads TGTGCCAGCAGCCTTGAATTAGCGACTGAAGCTTTCTTT. This sequence encodes CASSLELATEAFF. The chain couples TRBV7-9 to TRBJ1-1; D call uncertain. Germline loops: CDR1 SEHNR, CDR2 FQNEAQ (reference sequence). The CDR3 sequence is 13 residues long. Trimming took 5 bases from V and 5 from J, leaving 12 bases between them.

This clone was seen once. V is TRBV2 and J is TRBJ1-5, with 10 nucleotides matching TRBD1. The V gene's germline CDR1 is SNHLY and CDR2 FYNNEI. The CDR3 has 16 amino acids. Trimming removed 6 bases from V and 0 bases from J; junction bases left unmatched: 5. CDR3 loop: CASRGDRGDSNQPQHF. For the CDR3, the DNA is TGTGCCAGCAGGGGGGACAGGGGAGATAGCAATCAGCCCCAGCATTTT.

The chain uses TRBV6-5 and TRBJ2-2, with D tentatively TRBD2 (6 bases). Germline loops: CDR1 MNHEY, CDR2 SVGAGI. The CDR3 is made up of 14 amino acids. Trimming pared 7 bases from V and 7 bases from J, leaving 16 bases between. CDR3 sequence reads: CASKGGVDSGELFF. The CDR3 DNA reads TGTGCCAGCAAGGGCGGGGTTGACAGCGGGGAGCTGTTTTTT.

This sequence joins TRBV7-2 and TRBJ1-5, with D maybe TRBD1 (5 bases). The CDR3 consists of 14 residues. Trimming pared 5 bases from V and 6 bases from J, leaving 14 bases between. Looked up from germline, CDR1 is SGHTA and CDR2 is FQGNSA. CDR3 bases: TGTGCCAGCAGCGCCAATCGGGGGAGTCAGCCCCAGCATTTT. Translating it yields CASSANRGSQPQHF.